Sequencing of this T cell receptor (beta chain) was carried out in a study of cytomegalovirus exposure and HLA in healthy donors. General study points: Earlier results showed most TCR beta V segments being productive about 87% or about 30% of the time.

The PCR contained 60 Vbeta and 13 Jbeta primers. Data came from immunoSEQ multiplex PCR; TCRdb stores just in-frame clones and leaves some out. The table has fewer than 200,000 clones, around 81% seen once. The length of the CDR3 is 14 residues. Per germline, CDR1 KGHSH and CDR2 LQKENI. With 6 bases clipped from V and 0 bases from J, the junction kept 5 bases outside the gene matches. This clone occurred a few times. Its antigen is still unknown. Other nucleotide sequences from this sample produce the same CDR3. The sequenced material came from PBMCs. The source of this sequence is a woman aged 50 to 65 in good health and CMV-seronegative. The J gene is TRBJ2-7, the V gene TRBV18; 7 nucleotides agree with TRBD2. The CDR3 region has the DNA TGTGCCAGCTCGCCGGCTAGCGGCTCCTACGAGCAGTACTTC. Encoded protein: CASSPASGSYEQYF.